Here is one TCR beta chain with its context. The sample belongs to a study of T cell responses to AZD1222 COVID-19 vaccine. Between the trimmed V and J ends, which lost 7 bases and 0 bases, there was a span of 5 bases. The CDR3 totals 12 residues. The germline gives CDR1 KGHDR, CDR2 SFDVKD. TCRdb's copy holds only in-frame clones and misses some; the assay was immunoSEQ multiplex PCR. The sample comprises under 200,000 clones, roughly 94% of which are singletons, and 1.3% rests with the top ten. The sequencing here drew on peripheral blood, taken 28 days after the second AZD1222 dose. The receptor's source is an adult who received the AZD1222 COVID-19 vaccine. The chain links TRBV24-1 to TRBJ2-5; D is perhaps TRBD1 (5 bases). The CDR3 region is CATRDNQETQYF. The CDR3 nucleotides are TGTGCCACCAGGGACAACCAAGAGACCCAGTACTTC.